Sequencing of this TCR beta chain was carried out in a study of blood T cell repertoires in COVID-19. Study summary: Samples representing acute and convalescent COVID-19 were sourced from the United States, Italy and Spain. PBMCs, B-cell-depleted T cells, or T cells were the source of the cDNA or gDNA that made up the material.

Trimming took off 5 bases at V and 4 bases at J, with 9 bases between the two ends. From germline, CDR1 is SGHAT and CDR2 FQDESV (reference sequence). This CDR3 spans 13 amino acids. Authors' processing steps: How many nucleated cells were present was estimated from reference gene primer amplification. The table came from immunoSEQ multiplex PCR; TCRdb's copy has only in-frame clones and leaves some out. V, J and clone size are taken as reported in that table, and D and trimming were inferred from the DNA itself. In the table there are approximately 26,000 clones, 65% to 90% of which are singletons. The sequence was obtained from a man at least 80 years old with active or convalescent COVID-19. Material for sequencing was peripheral blood. The rearrangement links TRBV11-1 to TRBJ1-5; D not resolved. The CDR3 here is CASSLGRNQPQHF. The CDR3 DNA is TGTGCCAGCAGCCTGGGCCGAAATCAGCCCCAGCATTTT.